The rows below give T cell receptor beta chains drawn from one sample of a study of identical twins. Each CDR3 protein gets one entry after TCRdb re-called the 5' RACE reads with MiXCR. In the table there are more than 350,000 distinct CDR3 sequences, approximately 8.8% of which are singletons. The sample taken for sequencing was naive T cells sorted from blood. These receptors were taken from a woman in her 50s in good health. The CDR3 runs from the conserved cysteine through the conserved F or W. The D gene is left open where the match is weak. Only part of the rows carry a size: once, few, many, or a class if the clone is expanded.

d_gene | abundance | j_gene | v_gene | CDR3nt | CDR3aa
NA | many | TRBJ1-1 | TRBV11-2 | TGTGCCAGCAGCTTAGCACTCATTCGAGCTGAAGCTTTCTTT | CASSLALIRAEAFF
TRBD1 | NA | TRBJ2-1 | TRBV20-1 | TGCAGTGGGGACAGGGGAAATGAGCAGTTCTTC | CSGDRGNEQFF
TRBD1 | NA | TRBJ1-2 | TRBV6-6 | TGTGCCAGCAGTTACTCGAGACAGGGGACAGTTGGCTACACCTTC | CASSYSRQGTVGYTF
TRBD1 | NA | TRBJ1-5 | TRBV6-6 | TGTGCCAGCAGCCGTCCCGGGACAGGGATTTTAGGGAATCAGCCCCAGCATTTT | CASSRPGTGILGNQPQHF
TRBD2 | NA | TRBJ2-7 | TRBV12-3/TRBV12-4 | TGTGCCAGCAGTTCCCCCCCGGCTAGCGGATCCTACGAGCAGTACTTC | CASSSPPASGSYEQYF
NA | NA | TRBJ1-4 | TRBV11-2 | TGTGCCAGCAGCCCGGGTAGCGTCGCTGGAGAACTGTTTTTT | CASSPGSVAGELFF
NA | NA | TRBJ2-3 | TRBV11-1 | TGTGCCAGCAGCGCGCGGAGGGACCGCTTGGCGGATACGCAGTATTTT | CASSARRDRLADTQYF
TRBD1 | few | TRBJ2-5 | TRBV10-3 | TGTGCCAGCACGGGACAGACCCAAGAGACCCAGTACTTC | CASTGQTQETQYF
TRBD1 | many | TRBJ1-1 | TRBV6-2/TRBV6-3 | TGTGCCAGCAGGGGAGGGACAGAATCGAAACCCTTCTTT | CASRGGTESKPFF
TRBD1 | NA | TRBJ2-1 | TRBV11-2 | TGTGCCAGCAGCATCCGACAGGGGGCATACGGTGAGCAGTTCTTC | CASSIRQGAYGEQFF
TRBD1 | NA | TRBJ2-3 | TRBV25-1 | TGTGCCAGCAGTGGGTATAGGGGGCCAGATACGCAGTATTTT | CASSGYRGPDTQYF
NA | many | TRBJ1-6 | TRBV3-1 | TGTGCCAGCAGCCCGGGGGACCGTAATACTTCACCCCTCCACTTT | CASSPGDRNTSPLHF
NA | NA | TRBJ2-1 | TRBV20-1 | TGCAGTGCTCCGGGAGTAGGGGATAATGAGCAGTTCTTC | CSAPGVGDNEQFF
TRBD2 | many | TRBJ2-1 | TRBV27 | TGTGCCAGCAGTTTAATTAGCCTAGCGGGAGCGACCTACAATGAGCAGTTCTTC | CASSLISLAGATYNEQFF
NA | many | TRBJ1-1 | TRBV29-1 | TGCAGCGCCCAGGGATCAGGGCGCACTGAAGCTTTCTTT | CSAQGSGRTEAFF
NA | few | TRBJ2-7 | TRBV4-2 | TGTGCCAGCAGCCAAGAGGGTGGTGGGAGCACCTACGAGCAGTACTTC | CASSQEGGGSTYEQYF
TRBD2 | few | TRBJ2-3 | TRBV20-1 | TGCAGTGCTAGAGAAGGAGGACTAGCGGGAGGGACAGATACGCAGTATTTT | CSAREGGLAGGTDTQYF
TRBD2 | few | TRBJ2-1 | TRBV5-6 | TGTGCCAGCAGCCGGCCATTGAGACTCATAGCGGGAGGGCCAGTGAATGAGCAGTTCTTC | CASSRPLRLIAGGPVNEQFF
NA | many | TRBJ1-1 | TRBV29-1 | TGCAGCGCGCAGGGTTTCACTGAAGCTTTCTTT | CSAQGFTEAFF
NA | many | TRBJ2-1 | TRBV7-2 | TGTGCCAGCAGCTTAGCGACTAGGAGCATTAATGAGCAGTTCTTC | CASSLATRSINEQFF
NA | many | TRBJ2-4 | TRBV12-5 | TGTGCTAGTGGTCCCGACTACCTTAACATTCAGTACTTC | CASGPDYLNIQYF
TRBD2 | many | TRBJ2-1 | TRBV6-6 | TGTGCCAGCAGTTACTCCGGGGGGGGGTACAATGAGCAGTTCTTC | CASSYSGGGYNEQFF
NA | NA | TRBJ2-2 | TRBV7-9 | TGTGCCAGCAGCCATGGGATTCACAACGCGAACACCGGGGAGCTGTTTTTT | CASSHGIHNANTGELFF
TRBD1 | many | TRBJ1-5 | TRBV5-1 | TGCGCCAGCAGCCCTGGACAGGTTAATCAGCCCCAGCATTTT | CASSPGQVNQPQHF
NA | few | TRBJ2-1 | TRBV6-2/TRBV6-3 | TGTGCCAGCAGAAAGTGGCCAACCTACAATGAGCAGTTCTTC | CASRKWPTYNEQFF
NA | NA | TRBJ1-1 | TRBV12-3/TRBV12-4 | TGTGCCAGCAGTGAGCAGGGTTCCGCTGAAGCTTTCTTT | CASSEQGSAEAFF
NA | NA | TRBJ1-4 | TRBV19 | TGTGCCAGTAGTCCCCCGGGCGTCCAAAATGAAAAACTGTTTTTT | CASSPPGVQNEKLFF
NA | NA | TRBJ2-5 | TRBV20-1 | TGCAGTGGAACAGGGGAGGGGGCGTCCCAAGAGACCCAGTACTTC | CSGTGEGASQETQYF
NA | NA | TRBJ2-1 | TRBV6-5 | TGTGCCAGCAGTTACCCTTCTATCGACAATGAGCAGTTCTTC | CASSYPSIDNEQFF
NA | few | TRBJ2-1 | TRBV6-5 | TGTGCCAGCAGTTACTCGATGGGAGTTTACAATGAGCAGTTCTTC | CASSYSMGVYNEQFF
TRBD1 | many | TRBJ1-5 | TRBV12-3/TRBV12-4 | TGTGCCAGCGGACCCGACAGGGATAATCAGCCCCAGCATTTT | CASGPDRDNQPQHF
NA | many | TRBJ2-3 | TRBV18 | TGTGCCAGCTCACAGACCGGCCTGGTCACAGATACGCAGTATTTT | CASSQTGLVTDTQYF
TRBD2 | NA | TRBJ2-3 | TRBV5-6 | TGTGCCAGCAGCCTGGGGCTAGCGGGACTCACAGATACGCAGTATTTT | CASSLGLAGLTDTQYF
TRBD2 | NA | TRBJ2-1 | TRBV3-1 | TGTGCCAGCAGCCAAGAAGGCGGGGGAAATGAGCAGTTCTTC | CASSQEGGGNEQFF
NA | many | TRBJ1-1 | TRBV29-1 | TGCAGCGTTCCCTTTAGGGACACTGAAGCTTTCTTT | CSVPFRDTEAFF
TRBD1 | few | TRBJ1-2 | TRBV4-2 | TGTGCCAGCAGACAGACCGGGACAGGGGCGGACGGCTACACCTTC | CASRQTGTGADGYTF
NA | NA | TRBJ2-1 | TRBV20-1 | TGCAGTGCCCTAGGGAATGAGCAGTTCTTC | CSALGNEQFF
NA | NA | TRBJ2-7 | TRBV27 | TGTGCCAGCAGTTTAAGAGAGACTAGGGCCTACGAGCAGTACTTC | CASSLRETRAYEQYF
NA | NA | TRBJ1-2 | TRBV12-5 | TGTGCTAGTGGTCCCCTTGTCTCGGCGGATGGCTACACCTTC | CASGPLVSADGYTF
TRBD2 | NA | TRBJ2-1 | TRBV24-1 | TGTGCCACCAGTCCCCGACTAGCGGGAGGGCCTATCAATGAGCAGTTCTTC | CATSPRLAGGPINEQFF
NA | many | TRBJ1-4 | TRBV5-1 | TGCGCCAGCAGCTCAGCGGACTCGCGGGAAAAACTGTTTTTT | CASSSADSREKLFF
NA | NA | TRBJ2-1 | TRBV10-3 | TGTGCCATCTCAGGCGCGCGGGACGAGCAGTTCTTC | CAISGARDEQFF
NA | NA | TRBJ2-1 | TRBV7-5 | NA | CISVPEAPARGMWEQFF
NA | many | TRBJ1-1 | TRBV6-5 | TGTGCCAGCGCCCTCGGGGTTCGGGGGACTGAAGCTTTCTTT | CASALGVRGTEAFF
NA | many | TRBJ2-7 | TRBV9 | TGTGCCAAGTCCGGGACGACTTCCTACGAGCAGTACTTC | CAKSGTTSYEQYF
NA | few | TRBJ2-1 | TRBV20-1 | TGCAGTGCTAGTAGCGTGGGCTACAATGAGCAGTTCTTC | CSASSVGYNEQFF